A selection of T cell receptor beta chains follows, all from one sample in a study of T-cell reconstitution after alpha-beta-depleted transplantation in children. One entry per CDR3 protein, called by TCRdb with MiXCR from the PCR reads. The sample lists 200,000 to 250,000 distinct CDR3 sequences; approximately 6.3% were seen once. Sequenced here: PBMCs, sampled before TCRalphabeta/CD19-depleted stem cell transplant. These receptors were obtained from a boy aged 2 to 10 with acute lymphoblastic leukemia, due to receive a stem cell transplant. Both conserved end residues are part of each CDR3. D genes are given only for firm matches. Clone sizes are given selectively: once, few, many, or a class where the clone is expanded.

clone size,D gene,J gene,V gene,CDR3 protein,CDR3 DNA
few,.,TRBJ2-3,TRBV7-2,CASSQLIASTDTQYF,TGTGCCAGCAGCCAATTGATCGCGAGCACAGATACGCAGTATTTT
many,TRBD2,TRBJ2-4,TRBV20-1,CSARELLAGINIQYF,TGCAGTGCTAGAGAATTGCTAGCGGGGATAAACATTCAGTACTTC
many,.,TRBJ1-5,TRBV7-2,CASTLMLDQPQHF,TGTGCCAGCACCTTGATGCTAGATCAGCCCCAGCATTTT
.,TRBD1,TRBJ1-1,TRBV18,CATTQGEDTEAFF,TGTGCCACCACACAGGGGGAGGACACTGAAGCTTTCTTT
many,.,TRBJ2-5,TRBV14,CASSQDRMPQTDQETQYF,TGTGCCAGCAGCCAAGATCGCATGCCACAGACAGACCAAGAGACCCAGTACTTC
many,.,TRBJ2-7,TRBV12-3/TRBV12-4,CASKLEGVGGSYEQYF,TGTGCCAGCAAACTTGAGGGGGTAGGAGGATCCTACGAGCAGTACTTC
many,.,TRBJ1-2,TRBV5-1,CASSLGRVGSGYTF,TGCGCCAGCAGCTTGGGTAGGGTGGGATCTGGCTACACCTTC
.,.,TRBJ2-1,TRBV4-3,CASSQELDSHSYNEQFF,TGCGCCAGCAGCCAAGAATTAGACAGCCACTCCTACAATGAGCAGTTCTTC
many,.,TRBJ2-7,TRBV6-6,CASSGTEHEQYF,TGTGCCAGCAGTGGGACGGAGCACGAGCAGTACTTC
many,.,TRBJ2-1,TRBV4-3,CASSQDNTGRGYEQFF,TGCGCCAGCAGCCAAGATAATACGGGACGGGGGTATGAGCAGTTCTTC
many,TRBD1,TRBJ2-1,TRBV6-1,CASSGTGGNEQFF,TGTGCCAGCAGCGGGACAGGGGGGAATGAGCAGTTCTTC
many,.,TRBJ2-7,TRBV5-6,CASSLDTYEQYF,TGTGCCAGCAGCTTGGACACCTACGAGCAGTACTTC
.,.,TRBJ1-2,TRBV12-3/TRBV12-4,CASTSDRLGGYTF,TGTGCCAGCACTTCAGACAGGTTGGGCGGCTACACCTTC
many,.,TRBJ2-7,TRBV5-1,CASSLARHSSSYEQYF,TGCGCCAGCAGCTTGGCTCGACATTCTAGCTCCTACGAGCAGTACTTC
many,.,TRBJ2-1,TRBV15,CATSRGGGSGAGAYNEQFF,TGTGCCACCAGCAGAGGCGGAGGTTCGGGGGCGGGAGCATACAATGAGCAGTTCTTC
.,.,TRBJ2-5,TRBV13,CASSDTGIGETQYF,TGTGCCAGCAGCGACACAGGGATAGGCGAGACCCAGTACTTC
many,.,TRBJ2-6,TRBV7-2,CASGIQGTGANVLTF,TGTGCCAGCGGAATACAGGGAACTGGGGCCAACGTCCTGACTTTC
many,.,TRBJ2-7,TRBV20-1,CSAPVGVGEQYF,TGCAGTGCCCCCGTGGGGGTCGGCGAGCAGTACTTC
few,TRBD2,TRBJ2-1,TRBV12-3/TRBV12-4,CASSLVRRGLAGGLEEQFF,TGTGCCAGCAGTTTAGTCCGTCGCGGACTAGCGGGAGGGTTGGAGGAGCAGTTCTTC